The source of this TCR beta chain is a study of cytomegalovirus exposure and HLA in healthy donors. General observations from the study: Confirmation was obtained in vitro that a few CMV-associated chains are specific for CMV antigens. An analysis was carried out at a later point. It showed that HLA-associated TCR beta chains were more clonally expanded than equally common non-associated chains. Sequencing had likely introduced a cluster of highly shared sequence variants as an artifact. Rarity held for most TCR sequences, but there were some public TCRs that occurred in many donors.

It was with 60 Vbeta and 13 Jbeta primers that the PCR ran. Some clones are missing from TCRdb's copy, which holds only in-frame ones; the method was immunoSEQ multiplex PCR. This sample's table reports about 82,000 clones. As to this clone: As yet, its antigen is unknown.

CDR1 and CDR2 from the germline V gene are SNHLY and FYNNEI. This CDR3 is built from 15 residues. After removal of 4 bases from V and 8 bases from J, the junction contained 9 bases not matched to a gene. This receptor was taken from a woman younger than 45 in good health and CMV-seronegative. The sequenced sample consisted of PBMCs. This chain links TRBV2 with TRBJ2-1; 9 bases are a match to TRBD1. CDR3 in amino acids: CASSVWGQGSDEQFF. The CDR3, as DNA: TGTGCCAGCAGTGTCTGGGGACAGGGAAGCGATGAGCAGTTCTTC.